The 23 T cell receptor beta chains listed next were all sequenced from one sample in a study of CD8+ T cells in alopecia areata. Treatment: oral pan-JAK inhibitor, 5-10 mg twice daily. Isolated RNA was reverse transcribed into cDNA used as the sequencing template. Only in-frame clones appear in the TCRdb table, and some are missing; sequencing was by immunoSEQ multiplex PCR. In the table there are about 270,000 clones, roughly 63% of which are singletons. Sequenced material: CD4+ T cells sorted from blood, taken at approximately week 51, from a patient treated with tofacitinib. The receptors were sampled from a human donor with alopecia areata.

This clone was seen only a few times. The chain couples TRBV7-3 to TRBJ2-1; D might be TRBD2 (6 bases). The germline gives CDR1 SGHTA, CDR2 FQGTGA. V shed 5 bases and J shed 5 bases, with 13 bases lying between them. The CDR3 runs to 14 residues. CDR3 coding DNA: TGTGCCAGCAGCCACCTAGGGACTGACAATGAGCAGTTCTTC. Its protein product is CASSHLGTDNEQFF.

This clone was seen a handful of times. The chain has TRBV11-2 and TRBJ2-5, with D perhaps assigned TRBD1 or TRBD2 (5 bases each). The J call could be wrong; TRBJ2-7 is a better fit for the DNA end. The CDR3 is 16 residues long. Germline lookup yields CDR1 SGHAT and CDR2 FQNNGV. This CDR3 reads CASSSTGTDLSYEQYF. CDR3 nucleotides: TGTGCCAGCAGCTCTACCGGGACCGACCTCTCCTACGAGCAGTACTTC.

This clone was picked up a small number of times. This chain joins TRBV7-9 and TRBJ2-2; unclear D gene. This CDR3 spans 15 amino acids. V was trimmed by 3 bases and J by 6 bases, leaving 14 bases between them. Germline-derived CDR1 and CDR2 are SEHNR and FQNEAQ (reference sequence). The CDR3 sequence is CASSFFSGASGELFF. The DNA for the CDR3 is TGTGCCAGCAGCTTTTTTTCTGGCGCGTCCGGGGAGCTGTTTTTT.

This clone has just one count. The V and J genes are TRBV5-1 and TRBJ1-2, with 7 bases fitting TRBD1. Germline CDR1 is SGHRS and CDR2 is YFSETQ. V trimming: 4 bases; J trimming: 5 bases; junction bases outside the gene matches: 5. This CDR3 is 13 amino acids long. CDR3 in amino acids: CASSQGQLYGYTF. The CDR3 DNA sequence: TGCGCCAGCAGCCAGGGACAGTTATATGGCTACACCTTC. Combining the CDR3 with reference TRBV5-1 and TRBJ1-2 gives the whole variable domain KAGVTQTPRYLIKTRGQQVTLSCSPISGHRSVSWYQQTPGQGLQFLFEYFSETQRNKGNFPGRFSGRQFSNSRSEMNVSTLELGDSALYLCASSQGQLYGYTFGSGTRLTVV.

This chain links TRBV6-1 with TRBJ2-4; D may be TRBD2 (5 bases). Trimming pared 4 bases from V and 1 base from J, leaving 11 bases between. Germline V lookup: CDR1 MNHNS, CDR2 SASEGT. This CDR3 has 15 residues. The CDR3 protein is CASSVLRAAKNIQYF. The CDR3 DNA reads TGTGCCAGCAGTGTTTTGCGGGCGGCCAAAAACATTCAGTACTTC.

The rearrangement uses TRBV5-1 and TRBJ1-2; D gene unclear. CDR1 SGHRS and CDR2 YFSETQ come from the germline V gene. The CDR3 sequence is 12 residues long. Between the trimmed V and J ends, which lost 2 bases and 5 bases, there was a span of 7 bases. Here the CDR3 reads CASSFDTYGYTF. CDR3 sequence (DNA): TGCGCCAGCAGCTTTGACACTTATGGCTACACCTTC.

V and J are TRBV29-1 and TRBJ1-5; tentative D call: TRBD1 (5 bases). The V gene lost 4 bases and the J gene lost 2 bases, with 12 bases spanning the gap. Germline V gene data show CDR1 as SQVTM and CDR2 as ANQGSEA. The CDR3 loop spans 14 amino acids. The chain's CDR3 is CSVAQGAGNQPQHF. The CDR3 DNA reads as TGCAGCGTTGCTCAGGGTGCCGGCAATCAGCCCCAGCATTTT.

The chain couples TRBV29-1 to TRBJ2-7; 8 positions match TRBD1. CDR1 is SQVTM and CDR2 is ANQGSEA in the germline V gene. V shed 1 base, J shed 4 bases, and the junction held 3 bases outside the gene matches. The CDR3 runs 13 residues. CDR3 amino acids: CSVEGRGHYEQYF. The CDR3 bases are TGCAGCGTTGAAGGCAGGGGGCATTACGAGCAGTACTTC.

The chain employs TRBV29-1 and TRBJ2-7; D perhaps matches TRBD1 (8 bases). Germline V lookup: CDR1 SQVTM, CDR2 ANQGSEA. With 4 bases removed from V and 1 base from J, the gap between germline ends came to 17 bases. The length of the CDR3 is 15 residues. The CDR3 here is CSVGVTGGASYEQYF. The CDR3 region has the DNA TGCAGCGTTGGGGTAACAGGGGGGGCGTCCTACGAGCAGTACTTC.

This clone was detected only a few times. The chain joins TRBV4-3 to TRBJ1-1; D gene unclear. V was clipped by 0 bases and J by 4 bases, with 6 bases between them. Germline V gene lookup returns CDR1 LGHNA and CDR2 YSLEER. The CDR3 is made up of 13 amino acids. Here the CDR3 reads CASSQDGFTEAFF. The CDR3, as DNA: TGCGCCAGCAGCCAAGATGGTTTCACTGAAGCTTTCTTT.

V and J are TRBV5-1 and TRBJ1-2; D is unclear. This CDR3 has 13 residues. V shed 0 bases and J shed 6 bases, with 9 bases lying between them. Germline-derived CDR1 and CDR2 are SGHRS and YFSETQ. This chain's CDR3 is CASSLGAIDGYTF. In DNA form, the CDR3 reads TGCGCCAGCAGCTTGGGGGCTATAGATGGCTACACCTTC.

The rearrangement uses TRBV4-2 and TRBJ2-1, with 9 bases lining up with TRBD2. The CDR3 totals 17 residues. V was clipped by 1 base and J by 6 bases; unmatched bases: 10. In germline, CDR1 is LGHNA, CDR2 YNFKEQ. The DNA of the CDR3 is TGTGCCAGCAGCCAAGTTGGGCTAGCGGGGATCCCCAATGAGCAGTTCTTC. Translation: CASSQVGLAGIPNEQFF.

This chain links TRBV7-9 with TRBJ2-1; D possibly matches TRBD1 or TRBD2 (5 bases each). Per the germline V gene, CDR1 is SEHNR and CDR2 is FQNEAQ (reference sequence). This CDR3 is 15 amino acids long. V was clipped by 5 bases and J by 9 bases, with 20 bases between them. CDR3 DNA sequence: TGTGCCAGCAGCCCCAAGGGCTGGGGGTCCGCTGAGCAGTTCTTC. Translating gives CASSPKGWGSAEQFF.

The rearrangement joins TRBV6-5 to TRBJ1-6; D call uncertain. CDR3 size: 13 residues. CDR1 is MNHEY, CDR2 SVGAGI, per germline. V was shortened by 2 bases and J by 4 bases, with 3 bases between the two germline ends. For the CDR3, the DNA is TGTGCCAGCAGTTACCAGTATAATTCACCCCTCCACTTT. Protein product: CASSYQYNSPLHF.

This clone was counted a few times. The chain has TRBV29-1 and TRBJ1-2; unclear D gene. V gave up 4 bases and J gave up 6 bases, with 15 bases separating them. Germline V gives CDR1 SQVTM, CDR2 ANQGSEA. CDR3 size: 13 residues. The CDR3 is CSVGSLQEDGYTF. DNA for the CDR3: TGCAGCGTTGGATCCCTCCAAGAGGATGGCTACACCTTC.

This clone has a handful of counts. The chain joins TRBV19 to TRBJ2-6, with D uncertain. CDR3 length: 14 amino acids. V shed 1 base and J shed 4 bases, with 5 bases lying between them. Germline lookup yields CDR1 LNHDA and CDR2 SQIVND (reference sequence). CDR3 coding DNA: TGTGCCAGTAGTATAGTTGCAGGGGCCAACGTCCTGACTTTC. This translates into CASSIVAGANVLTF.

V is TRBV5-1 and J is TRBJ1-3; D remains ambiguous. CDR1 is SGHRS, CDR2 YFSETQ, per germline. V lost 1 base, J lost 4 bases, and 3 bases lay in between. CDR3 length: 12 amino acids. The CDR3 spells CASSLPGNTIYF. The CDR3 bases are TGCGCCAGCAGCTTGCCGGGAAACACCATATATTTT.

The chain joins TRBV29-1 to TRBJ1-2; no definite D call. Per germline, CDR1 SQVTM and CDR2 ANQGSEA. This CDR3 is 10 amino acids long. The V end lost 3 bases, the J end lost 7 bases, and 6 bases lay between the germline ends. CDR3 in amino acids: CSVDLGGYTF. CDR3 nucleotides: TGCAGCGTTGACCTGGGTGGCTACACCTTC.

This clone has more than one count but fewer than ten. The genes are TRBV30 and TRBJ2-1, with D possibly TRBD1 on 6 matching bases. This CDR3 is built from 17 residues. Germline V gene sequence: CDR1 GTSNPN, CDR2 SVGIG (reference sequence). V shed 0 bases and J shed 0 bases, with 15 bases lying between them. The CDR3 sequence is CAWSVRAGEISYNEQFF. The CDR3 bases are TGTGCCTGGAGTGTACGTGCAGGGGAAATCTCCTACAATGAGCAGTTCTTC.

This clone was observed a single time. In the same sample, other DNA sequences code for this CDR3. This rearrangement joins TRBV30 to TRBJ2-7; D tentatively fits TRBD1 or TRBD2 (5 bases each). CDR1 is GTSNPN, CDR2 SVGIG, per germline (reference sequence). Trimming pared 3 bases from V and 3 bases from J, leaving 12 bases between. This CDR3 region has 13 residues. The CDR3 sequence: CAWSRGDLYEQYF. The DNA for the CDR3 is TGTGCCTGGAGCAGAGGGGACCTCTACGAGCAGTACTTC.

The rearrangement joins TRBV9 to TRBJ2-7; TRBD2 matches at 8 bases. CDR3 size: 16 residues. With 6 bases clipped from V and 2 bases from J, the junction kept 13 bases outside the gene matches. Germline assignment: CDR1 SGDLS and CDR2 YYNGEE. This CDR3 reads CASTPAGGGSPYEQYF. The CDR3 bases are TGTGCCAGCACCCCAGCCGGGGGGGGTTCACCCTACGAGCAGTACTTC.

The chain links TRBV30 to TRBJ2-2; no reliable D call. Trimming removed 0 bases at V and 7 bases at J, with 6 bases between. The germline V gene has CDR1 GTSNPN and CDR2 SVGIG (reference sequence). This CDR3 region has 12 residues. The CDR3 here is CAWSVQIGELFF. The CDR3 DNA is TGTGCCTGGAGTGTACAAATCGGGGAGCTGTTTTTT.

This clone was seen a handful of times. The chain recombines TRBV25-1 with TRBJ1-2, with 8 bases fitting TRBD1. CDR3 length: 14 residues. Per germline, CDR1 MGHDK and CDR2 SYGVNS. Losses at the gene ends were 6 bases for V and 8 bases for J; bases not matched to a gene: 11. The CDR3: CASSASGQGGGYTF. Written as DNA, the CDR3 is TGTGCCAGCAGCGCTTCCGGACAGGGTGGCGGCTACACCTTC.